A selection of T cell receptor beta chains follows, all from one sample in a study of T cells after somatic rescue of genetic block. Sequencing was performed with immunoSEQ multiplex PCR; in TCRdb, only in-frame clones are kept and a portion is missing. The sample carries around 670 clones, 42% recorded once. The sequenced sample was peripheral blood mononuclear cells (PBMCs). The receptor set was obtained from a girl less than two years old. CDR3s leave out the opening cysteine and the closing phenylalanine or tryptophan. Each record gives: V gene, J gene, CDR3 protein.

v_call: TRBV4-3
j_call: TRBJ2-7
cdr3_aa: ASSQDRYEQY

v_call: TRBV11-3
j_call: TRBJ2-3
cdr3_aa: ASSSLGQFRTTQY

v_call: TRBV11-3
j_call: TRBJ1-5
cdr3_aa: ASSWGQGPLNQPQH

v_call: TRBV5-2
j_call: TRBJ2-7
cdr3_aa: ASSLQGYEQY

v_call: TRBV4-2
j_call: TRBJ1-2
cdr3_aa: ASSLRGGMRYGYT

v_call: TRBV18
j_call: TRBJ1-5
cdr3_aa: ASSPRDRNQPQH

v_call: TRBV7-3
j_call: TRBJ2-7
cdr3_aa: ASSRTGPEQY

v_call: TRBV6-6
j_call: TRBJ2-6
cdr3_aa: ASSENGANVLT

v_call: TRBV7-3
j_call: TRBJ2-7
cdr3_aa: ASSLTSGRWHEQY

v_call: TRBV7-3
j_call: TRBJ2-7
cdr3_aa: ASGPNFYEQY

v_call: TRBV4-1
j_call: TRBJ2-1
cdr3_aa: AMSRDSHNEQF

v_call: TRBV7-8
j_call: TRBJ2-7
cdr3_aa: ASSLQGYEQY

v_call: TRBV6-6
j_call: TRBJ1-1
cdr3_aa: ASSLNAAPTEAF

v_call: TRBV11-1
j_call: TRBJ2-1
cdr3_aa: ASVDRAYSYNEQF

v_call: TRBV11-3
j_call: TRBJ1-1
cdr3_aa: ASSLGTTEAF

v_call: TRBV9
j_call: TRBJ2-1
cdr3_aa: ASSVPVGSEVDKGYNEQF

v_call: TRBV11-3
j_call: TRBJ2-7
cdr3_aa: ASSYSPYEQY

v_call: TRBV7-8
j_call: TRBJ2-7
cdr3_aa: ASSRTGPEQY

v_call: TRBV10-3
j_call: TRBJ1-2
cdr3_aa: ASRLDRDYGYT

v_call: TRBV11-3
j_call: TRBJ1-1
cdr3_aa: ASGKGTAEAF

v_call: TRBV11-3
j_call: TRBJ2-7
cdr3_aa: ASSPQTQVIYEQY

v_call: TRBV11-2
j_call: TRBJ2-7
cdr3_aa: ASSHGNRYEQY

v_call: TRBV7-5
j_call: TRBJ1-4
cdr3_aa: ASSLTGNEKLF

v_call: TRBV7-3
j_call: TRBJ1-2
cdr3_aa: ASSLNGGMTGYT

v_call: TRBV27
j_call: TRBJ2-2
cdr3_aa: ASSHPRGGWNTGELF

v_call: TRBV7-8
j_call: TRBJ2-2
cdr3_aa: ASSLTPGNTGELF

v_call: TRBV4-2
j_call: TRBJ1-1
cdr3_aa: ASSRRDTEAF

v_call: TRBV27
j_call: TRBJ1-5
cdr3_aa: ASSLRGAPQH

v_call: TRBV9
j_call: TRBJ1-1
cdr3_aa: ASSLNAAPTEAF

v_call: TRBV14
j_call: TRBJ2-7
cdr3_aa: ASSQLYGQATTYEQY

v_call: TRBV5-6
j_call: TRBJ2-7
cdr3_aa: ASSLQGYEQY

v_call: TRBV4-1
j_call: TRBJ1-2
cdr3_aa: ASSQDQGPLIYGYT

v_call: TRBV7-6
j_call: TRBJ2-7
cdr3_aa: ASSPQTQVIYEQY

v_call: TRBV11-2
j_call: TRBJ2-1
cdr3_aa: ASSPQSSYNEQF

v_call: TRBV7-2
j_call: TRBJ2-7
cdr3_aa: ASSLKWAGIGEQY

v_call: TRBV7-8
j_call: TRBJ2-1
cdr3_aa: ASSLLVGGREQF

v_call: TRBV11-3
j_call: TRBJ1-3
cdr3_aa: ASSLSQGVTIY

v_call: TRBV11-3
j_call: TRBJ2-7
cdr3_aa: ASSRTGPEQY

v_call: TRBV7-3
j_call: TRBJ2-7
cdr3_aa: ASSLGLTGVYEQY